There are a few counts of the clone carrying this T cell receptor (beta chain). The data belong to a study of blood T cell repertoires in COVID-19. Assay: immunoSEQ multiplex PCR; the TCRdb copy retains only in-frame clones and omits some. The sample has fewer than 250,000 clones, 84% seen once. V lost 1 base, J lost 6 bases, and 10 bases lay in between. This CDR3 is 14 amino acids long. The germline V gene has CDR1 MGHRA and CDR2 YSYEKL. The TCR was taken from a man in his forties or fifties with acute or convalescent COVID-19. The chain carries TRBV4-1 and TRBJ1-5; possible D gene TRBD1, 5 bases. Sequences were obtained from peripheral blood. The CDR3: CASSQAGLGQPQHF. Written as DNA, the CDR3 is TGCGCCAGCAGCCAAGCAGGGTTGGGTCAGCCCCAGCATTTT.